The source of this TCR beta chain is a study of blood T cell repertoires in COVID-19. Study in general: Spain, Italy and the United States supplied samples that represented acute and convalescent COVID-19. Sample material is recorded as cDNA or gDNA derived from T cells, B-cell-depleted T cells, or PBMCs.

This CDR3 comprises 16 residues. With V trimmed by 2 bases and J by 2 bases, 5 bases remained unmatched. CDR1 and CDR2 from the germline V gene are SEHNR and FQNEAQ (reference sequence). As originally analysed: Using reference gene primer amplification, nucleated cell counts were estimated. The table came from immunoSEQ multiplex PCR; TCRdb's copy has only in-frame clones and leaves some out. V and J calls and clone size follow that table, whereas D and trimming were derived from the DNA. The data contain approximately 9,600 clones, 80% to 90% of them seen just once; the ten biggest clones take up 8% to 9.5%.

Sequencing was carried out using peripheral blood. V is TRBV7-9 and J is TRBJ2-3, with 9 bases matching TRBD2. The clonotype was recovered from a human donor in a cohort sampled during active COVID-19. The CDR3 here is CASSLRRTSDTDTQYF. DNA of the CDR3: TGTGCCAGCAGCTTAAGGCGGACTAGCGACACAGATACGCAGTATTTT.